This entry features one T cell receptor beta chain sequence. The target of this receptor is not known. There are no base qualities to consult, and no much larger clone falls within one base. Collaborating institutions collected whole blood in K2EDTA tubes following their own protocols. Collaborator samples were shipped for TCRbeta analysis as frozen whole blood, isolated PBMCs, or DNA extracted from either sample type. Trimming removed 4 bases from V and 7 bases from J; the gene matches leave 5 bases unexplained. The germline V gene (reference sequence) provides CDR1 SGHNT and CDR2 YYREEE. Taken from cysteine to phenylalanine, the CDR3 has 13 residues. Just CDR3 DNA is preserved here, 39 bases in frame from base 1. These data belong to a study of blood T cell repertoires in COVID-19 (dated by TCRdb to 2018 to 2021). With respect to the entire study: Collaborator samples came from the United States, Italy and Spain and covered acute and convalescent phases of COVID-19. The material from the prospective study consisted of cDNA or gDNA derived from T cells, B-cell-depleted T cells, or PBMCs. The dataset comprised deeply sampled blood TCRbeta repertoires from subjects exposed to, actively infected with, or recovered from COVID-19. The repertoires were released in a freely available public database meant as a resource for research on the immune response to SARS-CoV-2. Samples were obtained from the ongoing ImmuneRACE study (first 160 participants) and from over 1,000 subjects provided by 6 global collaborators. The sample metadata nearly always contained a de-identified subject ID, COVID-19 status, age in years and sex. Where available, HLA class I and class II types were obtained from metadata supplied by the sample provider rather than from assay-based typing. Paper-wide results and their limitations: The quantity of clinical and demographic metadata differed by source and by participant and was supplied without curation.

TCRbeta CDR3 regions were amplified from genomic DNA by means of the immunoSEQ Assay, a bias-controlled multiplex PCR. The authors' pipeline ran thus. Nucleated cell counts per sample were estimated from amplification of reference gene primers within the assay. Sequence reads were collapsed and filtered to measure the absolute abundance of every unique TCRbeta CDR3 rearrangement. For each sample, productive Simpson clonality was calculated as the square root of Simpson's diversity index over productive rearrangements. What TCRdb holds here is the immuneACCESS table cut down to in-frame rearrangements. Part of the clones is not present; checked against another copy, under half of the missing clones reflect an unresolved V gene, and the others are unexplained. V, J and clone size derive from that table, while D and trimming were established from the DNA sequence. This sample holds fewer than 250,000 clones; less than 85% were observed only once. The biggest ten clones account for 2% to 3% of the sample.

This sequence was found in a woman aged 70 to 79 with active or convalescent COVID-19. The V gene is TRBV5-4 and the J gene is TRBJ1-2; 9 junctional bases match TRBD1. The sample was peripheral blood. The CDR3 in this case is CASSRDRDFGYTF. In nucleotide form, the sequence is TGTGCCAGCAGCCGGGACAGGGATTTTGGCTACACCTTC.